The next 26 T cell receptor beta chains were all read from a single sample in a study of immune heterogeneity within non-small cell lung tumors. Each sample used approximately 590 ng of genomic DNA from bulk tumor tissue. Several widely spaced biopsies per primary tumor were taken during surgery. Each patient presented with untreated, newly diagnosed non-small cell lung cancer and received curative surgery. Amplification of the TCR beta CDR3 was achieved through multiplex PCR with 32 V and 13 J primers. TCRdb reanalysed the multiplex PCR reads using MiXCR and keeps one entry per CDR3 protein. This table has some 10,000 distinct CDR3 sequences, just under 30% appearing once. The sequenced sample was lung tumor tissue. The source of these receptors is a woman aged 55-75 years with non-small cell lung cancer.

The chain links TRBV27 to TRBJ1-2; 10 bases are a match to TRBD1. The CDR3 extends over 15 amino acids. Germline-derived CDR1 and CDR2 are MNHEY and SMNVEV (reference sequence). Trimming at V came to 8 bases and at J to 3 bases, leaving 9 bases not matched to a gene. CDR3 coding DNA: TGTGCCAGCGGTTCGGGACAGGGGATCTACTATGGCTACACCTTC. Its translation is CASGSGQGIYYGYTF.

In its sample, this clonotype ranks as medium-sized (0.01 to 0.1%). The chain has TRBV3-1 and TRBJ1-6; D is unclear. CDR1 and CDR2 from the germline V gene are LGHDT and YNNKEL (reference sequence). The CDR3 totals 15 residues. The V gene lost 4 bases and the J gene lost 5 bases, with 12 bases spanning the gap. For the CDR3, the DNA is TGTGCCAGCAGCCCCACGGCAGGAGATAATTCACCCCTCCACTTT. As protein: CASSPTAGDNSPLHF.

For this clonotype: One base away lies a much larger clone, so this may be a sequencing read error. The chain is built from TRBV27 and TRBJ1-5; 8 bases are shared with TRBD1. The CDR3 has 15 amino acids. Losses at the gene ends were 8 bases for V and 3 bases for J; bases not matched to a gene: 9. Germline V gene data show CDR1 as MNHEY and CDR2 as SMNVEV (reference sequence). The CDR3 sequence is CASRDRTHFNQPQHF. CDR3 nucleotides: TGTGCCAGCCGGGACAGGACCCATTTCAATCAGCCCCAGCATTTT.

This clonotype was counted a few times. V usage is TRBV2 and J usage is TRBJ2-7; D unclear. The CDR3 loop spans 13 amino acids. Germline values: CDR1 SNHLY, CDR2 FYNNEI. V lost 1 base and J lost 4, with 8 bases in between. The CDR3, as DNA: TGTGCCAGCAGTGAAGGCCCGCCGTACGAGCAGTACTTC. As protein: CASSEGPPYEQYF.

This chain links TRBV20-1 with TRBJ2-7; 12 bases are shared with TRBD2. Looked up from germline, CDR1 is DFQATT and CDR2 is SNEGSKA (reference sequence). This CDR3 spans 15 amino acids. J lost 0 bases, V lost 5 bases, and 5 bases had no gene match. The CDR3 sequence: CSADPTSGSSYEQYF. CDR3 coding DNA: TGCAGTGCTGACCCGACTAGCGGGAGCTCCTACGAGCAGTACTTC.

V gene TRBV30 combines with J gene TRBJ2-4; 7 nucleotides match TRBD2. V lost 0 bases and J lost 7; bases outside the gene matches: 6. The germline V gene encodes CDR1 GTSNPN and CDR2 SVGIG (reference sequence). This CDR3 comprises 14 residues. CDR3 residues: CAWSVRGSFNIQYF. CDR3 coding DNA: TGTGCCTGGAGTGTACGCGGGAGCTTCAACATTCAGTACTTC.

The gene calls are TRBV5-1 and TRBJ2-2; TRBD1 aligns across 7 bases. After removal of 0 bases from V and 6 bases from J, the junction contained 2 bases not matched to a gene. This CDR3 has 14 amino acids. The germline V gene has CDR1 SGHRS and CDR2 YFSETQ. The CDR3 nucleotides are TGCGCCAGCAGCTTGGGACAGGGTGCCGGGGAGCTGTTTTTT. Protein sequence: CASSLGQGAGELFF.

By share, this clonotype ranks as medium-sized (0.01 to 0.1%). The chain is built from TRBV5-1 and TRBJ2-7; TRBD2 matches 8 bases. The CDR3 has 14 residues. V was clipped by 0 bases and J by 4 bases; unmatched bases: 3. Germline CDR1 is SGHRS and CDR2 is YFSETQ. The CDR3 is CASSLGAGGYEQYF. The CDR3 DNA is TGCGCCAGCAGCTTGGGGGCGGGAGGTTACGAGCAGTACTTC.

In its sample, this clonotype ranks as medium-sized (0.01 to 0.1%). This chain uses TRBV28 with TRBJ1-1, with D uncertain. V lost 6 bases and J 12 bases, leaving 17 bases between the germline ends. Per the germline V gene, CDR1 is MDHEN and CDR2 is SYDVKM. CDR3 length equals 12 residues. Here the CDR3 DNA reads TGTGCCAGCAGCCTCTCCCAACGTGACACTTTCTTT. It translates to CASSLSQRDTFF.

This clonotype is medium-sized (0.01 to 0.1%) within its sample. The rearrangement uses TRBV11-1 and TRBJ2-7; 8 nucleotides agree with TRBD1. CDR1 is SGHAT, CDR2 FQDESV, per germline (reference sequence). V trimming: 4 bases; J trimming: 2 bases; junction bases outside the gene matches: 4. The CDR3 totals 14 residues. The CDR3 DNA reads TGTGCCAGCAGCTCCCGGGACAGGACCTACGAGCAGTACTTC. Translating it yields CASSSRDRTYEQYF.

This clonotype was detected a few times. The rearrangement links TRBV5-4 to TRBJ2-1; D remains ambiguous. V shed 0 bases and J shed 6 bases, with 7 bases lying between them. This CDR3 contains 13 residues. The germline gives CDR1 SGHNT, CDR2 YYREEE (reference sequence). The CDR3 sequence is CASSLDLLNEQFF. For the CDR3, the DNA is TGTGCCAGCAGCTTGGATCTCCTCAATGAGCAGTTCTTC.

The chain has TRBV5-1 and TRBJ2-1, with no clear D. Trimming pared 0 bases from V and 0 bases from J, leaving 7 bases between. CDR1 is SGHRS and CDR2 is YFSETQ in the germline V gene. The CDR3 has 15 residues. Here the CDR3 DNA reads TGCGCCAGCAGCTTGGTGGGTAACTCCTACAATGAGCAGTTCTTC. Protein sequence: CASSLVGNSYNEQFF. Full variable domain (rest looked up from reference TRBV5-1 and TRBJ2-1): KAGVTQTPRYLIKTRGQQVTLSCSPISGHRSVSWYQQTPGQGLQFLFEYFSETQRNKGNFPGRFSGRQFSNSRSEMNVSTLELGDSALYLCASSLVGNSYNEQFFGPGTRLTVL.

Many counts were recorded for this clonotype. The V and J genes are TRBV20-1 and TRBJ1-1; the D gene is possibly TRBD1 (5 bases). CDR3 length: 13 residues. The V gene's germline CDR1 is DFQATT and CDR2 SNEGSKA (reference sequence). V was shortened by 7 bases and J by 6 bases, with 18 bases between the two germline ends. For the CDR3, the DNA is TGCAGTGAATCCTTTGGGGCGACAGCTGAAGCTTTCTTT. Encoded protein: CSESFGATAEAFF.

This clonotype was counted ten times or more. The genes are TRBV6-2 or TRBV6-3 and TRBJ1-1, with a tentative D call TRBD1 (5 bases). This CDR3 region has 13 residues. Germline loops: CDR1 MNHEY, CDR2 SVGEGT. The V gene lost 5 bases and the J gene lost 5 bases, with 12 bases spanning the gap. Written as DNA, the CDR3 is TGTGCCAGCAGTCCCTCATACAGGACTGAAGCTTTCTTT. Its protein is CASSPSYRTEAFF.

Details on this clonotype: The germline gene is not matched at one end of the junction; a read error may be the cause. This chain links TRBV19 with TRBJ1-2; no clear D gene. The CDR3 runs 13 residues. From germline, CDR1 is LNHDA and CDR2 SQIVND (reference sequence). The CDR3 sequence is CVSTPPVNYGYTF. The CDR3 coding sequence is TGTGTCAGTACCCCGCCGGTAAACTATGGCTACACCTTC. Together with reference TRBV19 and TRBJ1-2, the CDR3 gives the full variable domain: DGGITQSPKYLFRKEGQNVTLSCEQNLNHDAMYWYRQDPGQGLRLIYYSQIVNDFQKGDIAEGYSVSREKKESFPLTVTSAQKNPTAFYLCVSTPPVNYGYTFGSGTRLTVV.

Many counts were recorded for this clonotype. V and J are TRBV7-8 and TRBJ1-2; D ambiguous. Germline V gene lookup returns CDR1 SGHVS and CDR2 FQNEAQ. Deletions cut 1 base from V and 2 bases from J, with 8 bases between. The CDR3 sequence is 14 residues long. The CDR3 region is CASSLEGENYGYTF. The CDR3 DNA reads TGTGCCAGCAGCTTAGAAGGAGAAAACTATGGCTACACCTTC.

In its sample, this clonotype ranks as medium-sized. The chain is built from TRBV6-6 and TRBJ1-2; a weak D match, TRBD1 (6 bases). This CDR3 is built from 17 residues. V gave up 0 bases and J gave up 7 bases, with 21 bases separating them. CDR1 is MNHNY and CDR2 is SVGAGI in the germline V gene (reference sequence). CDR3 loop: CASSYSGGGGESSGYTF. DNA of the CDR3: TGTGCCAGCAGTTACTCCGGTGGGGGGGGCGAGTCTTCTGGCTACACCTTC.

This clonotype was picked up a small number of times. V usage is TRBV6-4 and J usage is TRBJ2-3; 7 nucleotides match TRBD2. Germline V gene lookup returns CDR1 MRHNA and CDR2 SNTAGT. The V and J ends lost 4 bases and 6 bases, in that order; junction bases with no gene match: 10. CDR3 length equals 15 residues. The CDR3 DNA sequence: TGTGCCAGCAGTGTTATGGCTAGCGGTAGTGATACGCAGTATTTT. This codes for CASSVMASGSDTQYF.

Many counts were recorded for this clonotype. The rearrangement joins TRBV4-2 to TRBJ2-1; TRBD2 matches 11 bases. The CDR3 spans 16 residues. Germline V gene data show CDR1 as LGHNA and CDR2 as YNFKEQ. The J segment lost 6 bases and the V segment lost 4 bases, leaving 8 bases of the junction unmatched. Here the CDR3 DNA reads TGTGCCAGCAGCCCCCCAACTAGCGGGAGAGGCAATGAGCAGTTCTTC. Its protein product is CASSPPTSGRGNEQFF.

Sample share makes this clonotype medium-sized. V usage is TRBV28 and J usage is TRBJ1-6; 9 bases line up with TRBD1. Trimming at V came to 6 bases and at J to 10 bases, leaving 10 bases not matched to a gene. CDR1 and CDR2 (germline): MDHEN, SYDVKM. This CDR3 region has 15 residues. The CDR3 nucleotides read TGTGCCAGCAGCTCCTCCGGGACAGGGTCCTCACCCCTCCACTTT. It translates to CASSSSGTGSSPLHF.

The V and J genes are TRBV20-1 and TRBJ2-5; 7 nucleotides align to TRBD2. J gave up 3 bases and V 0 bases, and 7 bases lay outside the gene matches. The CDR3 runs 15 residues. Germline-derived CDR1 and CDR2 are DFQATT and SNEGSKA (reference sequence). The CDR3 loop is CSARDLRLAEETQYF. CDR3 nucleotide sequence: TGCAGTGCTAGAGATTTGAGGCTAGCGGAAGAGACCCAGTACTTC.

This sequence joins TRBV9 and TRBJ2-2, with 7 bases fitting TRBD2. The CDR3 contains 14 residues. After removal of 6 bases from V and 7 bases from J, the junction contained 9 bases not matched to a gene. CDR1 is SGDLS, CDR2 YYNGEE, per germline. The CDR3: CASTPPASGGELFF. CDR3 bases: TGTGCCAGCACTCCTCCAGCTAGCGGCGGGGAGCTGTTTTTT.

V usage is TRBV19 and J usage is TRBJ2-3, with unresolved D. Germline CDR1 LNHDA, CDR2 SQIVND (reference sequence). Deletions cut 7 bases from V and 3 bases from J, with 11 bases between. This CDR3 spans 13 amino acids. The CDR3 sequence: CASTDLGTDTQYF. The CDR3 coding sequence is TGTGCCAGTACAGACCTCGGAACAGATACGCAGTATTTT.

About this clonotype: This clone may be a read error of a much larger clone one base away. This chain joins TRBV28 and TRBJ2-7; no reliable D call. This CDR3 spans 14 amino acids. The germline gives CDR1 MDHEN, CDR2 SYDVKM. The CDR3 region is CAGSQNKNVGEQYF. The CDR3 DNA reads TGTGCCGGCAGCCAAAATAAGAATGTGGGTGAGCAGTACTTC.

This clonotype turned up a few times. The genes are TRBV20-1 and TRBJ2-1, with TRBD2 matching 7 bases. Germline V gene sequence: CDR1 DFQATT, CDR2 SNEGSKA (reference sequence). There are 14 residues in the CDR3. V lost 6 bases and J lost 3; bases outside the gene matches: 8. CDR3 nucleotide sequence: TGCAGTGCCAGCGTTGGGGACTACTACAATGAGCAGTTCTTC. Translating it yields CSASVGDYYNEQFF.

J is TRBJ2-7 and V is TRBV12-3 or TRBV12-4, with D perhaps TRBD2 (6 bases). V was pared by 2 bases and J by 1 base, with 12 bases between. The CDR3 runs 15 residues. This chain's CDR3 is CASSLKAGPSYEQYF. The CDR3 region has the DNA TGTGCCAGCAGTTTAAAGGCGGGACCTTCCTACGAGCAGTACTTC.